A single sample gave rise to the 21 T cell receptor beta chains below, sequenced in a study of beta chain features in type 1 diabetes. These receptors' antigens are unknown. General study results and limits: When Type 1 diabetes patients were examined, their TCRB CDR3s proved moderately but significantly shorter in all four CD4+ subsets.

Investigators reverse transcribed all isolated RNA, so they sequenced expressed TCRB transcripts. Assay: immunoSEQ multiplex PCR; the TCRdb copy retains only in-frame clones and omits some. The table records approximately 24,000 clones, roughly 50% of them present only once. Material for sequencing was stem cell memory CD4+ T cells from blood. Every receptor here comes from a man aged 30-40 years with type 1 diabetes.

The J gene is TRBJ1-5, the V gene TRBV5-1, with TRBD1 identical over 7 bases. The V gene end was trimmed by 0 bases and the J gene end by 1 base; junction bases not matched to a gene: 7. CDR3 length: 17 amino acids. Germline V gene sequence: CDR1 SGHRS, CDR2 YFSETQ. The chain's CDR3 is CASSLGSQGMSNQPQHF. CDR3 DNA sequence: TGCGCCAGCAGCTTGGGGTCACAGGGGATGAGCAATCAGCCCCAGCATTTT.

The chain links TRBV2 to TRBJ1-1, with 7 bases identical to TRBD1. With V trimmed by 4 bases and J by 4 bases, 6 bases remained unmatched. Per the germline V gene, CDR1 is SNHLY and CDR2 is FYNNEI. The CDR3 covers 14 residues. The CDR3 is CASSGKTGSTEAFF. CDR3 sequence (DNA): TGTGCCAGCAGTGGCAAGACAGGGTCCACTGAAGCTTTCTTT.

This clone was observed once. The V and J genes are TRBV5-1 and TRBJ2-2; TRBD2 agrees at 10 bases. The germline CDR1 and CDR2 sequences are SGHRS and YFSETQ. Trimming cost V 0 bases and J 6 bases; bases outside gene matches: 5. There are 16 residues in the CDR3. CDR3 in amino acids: CASSLGLAGVSGELFF. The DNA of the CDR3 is TGCGCCAGCAGCTTGGGGCTAGCGGGAGTCTCCGGGGAGCTGTTTTTT.

CDR3 sequence (DNA): TGCGCCAGCAGCCAAGGCTCGGGACAGGGCAATGAGCAGTTCTTC. It is translated as CASSQGSGQGNEQFF. The chain employs TRBV5-1 and TRBJ2-1; TRBD1 aligns across 9 bases. Germline V lookup: CDR1 SGHRS, CDR2 YFSETQ. The CDR3 covers 15 residues. With 4 bases clipped from V and 6 bases from J, the junction kept 8 bases outside the gene matches.

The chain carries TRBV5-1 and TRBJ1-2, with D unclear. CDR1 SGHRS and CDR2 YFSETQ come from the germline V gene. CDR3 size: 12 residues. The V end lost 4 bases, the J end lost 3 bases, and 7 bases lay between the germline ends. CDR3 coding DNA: TGCGCCAGCAGCCCACGGGACTATGGCTACACCTTC. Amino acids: CASSPRDYGYTF.

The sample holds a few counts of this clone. This chain's CDR3 is CASSVDSGANVLTF. In nucleotides, the CDR3 is TGTGCCAGCAGTGTAGATAGTGGGGCCAACGTCCTGACTTTC. The chain joins TRBV2 to TRBJ2-6, with unresolved D. The CDR3 extends over 14 amino acids. Germline-derived CDR1 and CDR2 are SNHLY and FYNNEI. V was trimmed by 4 bases and J by 3 bases, leaving 7 bases between them.

The CDR3 sequence is CAWTLGGQGEAYEQYF. Here the CDR3 DNA reads TGTGCCTGGACCCTCGGGGGGCAGGGTGAAGCCTACGAGCAGTACTTC. The chain has TRBV30 and TRBJ2-7; D is possibly TRBD2 (7 bases). V lost 4 bases and J lost 2, with 21 bases in between. The V gene's germline CDR1 is GTSNPN and CDR2 SVGIG (reference sequence). The CDR3 is made up of 16 amino acids.

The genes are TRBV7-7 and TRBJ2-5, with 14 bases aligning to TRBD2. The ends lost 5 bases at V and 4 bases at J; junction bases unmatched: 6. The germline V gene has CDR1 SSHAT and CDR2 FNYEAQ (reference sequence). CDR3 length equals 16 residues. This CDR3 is CASSPGLAGAGETQYF. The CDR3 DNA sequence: TGTGCCAGCAGCCCGGGACTAGCGGGAGCGGGAGAGACCCAGTACTTC.

The CDR3 nucleotides read TGTGCCTCGGACAGTTCCTCTGGAAACACCATATATTTT. Translation gives CASDSSSGNTIYF. The chain couples TRBV30 to TRBJ1-3, with TRBD1 as a possible D gene (6 bases). The germline V gene has CDR1 GTSNPN and CDR2 SVGIG (reference sequence). This CDR3 has 13 amino acids. Trimming pared 7 bases from V and 0 bases from J, leaving 10 bases between.

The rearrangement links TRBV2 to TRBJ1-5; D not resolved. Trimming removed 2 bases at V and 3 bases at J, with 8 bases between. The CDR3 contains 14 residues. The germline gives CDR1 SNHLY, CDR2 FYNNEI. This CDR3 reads CASSEITFNQPQHF. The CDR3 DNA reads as TGTGCCAGCAGTGAAATAACTTTCAATCAGCCCCAGCATTTT.

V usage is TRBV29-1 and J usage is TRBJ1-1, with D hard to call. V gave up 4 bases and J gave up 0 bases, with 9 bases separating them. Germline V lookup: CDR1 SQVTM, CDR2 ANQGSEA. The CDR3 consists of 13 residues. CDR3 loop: CSVALSVNTEAFF. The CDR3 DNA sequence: TGCAGCGTTGCGTTGTCGGTGAACACTGAAGCTTTCTTT. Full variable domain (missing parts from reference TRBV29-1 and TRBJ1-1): SAVISQKPSRDICQRGTSLTIQCQVDSQVTMMFWYRQQPGQSLTLIATANQGSEATYESGFVIDKFPISRPNLTFSTLTVSNMSPEDSSIYLCSVALSVNTEAFFGQGTRLTVV.

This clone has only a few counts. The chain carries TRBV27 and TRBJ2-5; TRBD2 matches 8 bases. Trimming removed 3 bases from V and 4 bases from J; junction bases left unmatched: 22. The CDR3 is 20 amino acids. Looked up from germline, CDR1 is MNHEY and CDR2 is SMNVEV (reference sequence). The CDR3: CASSFRAGGSGATERETQYF. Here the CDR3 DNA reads TGTGCCAGCAGTTTCCGCGCCGGGGGTAGCGGGGCCACAGAAAGAGAGACCCAGTACTTC.

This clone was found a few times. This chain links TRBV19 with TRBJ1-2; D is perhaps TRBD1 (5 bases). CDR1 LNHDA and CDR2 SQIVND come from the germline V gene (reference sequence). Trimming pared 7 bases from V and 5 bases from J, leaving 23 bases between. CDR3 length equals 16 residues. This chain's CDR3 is CASTHPRVQGWYGYTF. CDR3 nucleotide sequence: TGTGCCAGTACCCACCCCAGGGTGCAGGGATGGTATGGCTACACCTTC.

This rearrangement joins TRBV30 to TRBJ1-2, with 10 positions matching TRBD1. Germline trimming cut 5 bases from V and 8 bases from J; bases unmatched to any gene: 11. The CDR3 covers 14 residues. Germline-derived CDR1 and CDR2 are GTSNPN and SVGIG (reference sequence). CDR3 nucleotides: TGTGCCTGGGTTTCTGGACAGGGGGTAAAAGGCTACACCTTC. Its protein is CAWVSGQGVKGYTF.

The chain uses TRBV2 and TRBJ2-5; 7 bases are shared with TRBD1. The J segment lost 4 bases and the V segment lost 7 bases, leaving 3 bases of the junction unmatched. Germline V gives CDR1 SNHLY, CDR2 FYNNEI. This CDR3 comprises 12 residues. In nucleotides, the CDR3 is TGTGCCAGCAAACAGGGGCTAGAGACCCAGTACTTC. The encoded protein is CASKQGLETQYF.

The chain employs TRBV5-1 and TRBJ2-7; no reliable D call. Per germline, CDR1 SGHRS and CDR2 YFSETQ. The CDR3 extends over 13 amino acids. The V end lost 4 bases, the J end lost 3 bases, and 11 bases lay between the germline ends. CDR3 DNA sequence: TGCGCCAGCAGCCAACCTTCCTACTACGAGCAGTACTTC. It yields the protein CASSQPSYYEQYF.

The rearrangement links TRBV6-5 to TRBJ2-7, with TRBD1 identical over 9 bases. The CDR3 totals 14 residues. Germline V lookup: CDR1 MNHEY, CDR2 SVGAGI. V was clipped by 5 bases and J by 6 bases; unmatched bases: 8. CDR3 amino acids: CASSRRTGAGEQYF. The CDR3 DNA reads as TGTGCCAGCAGTCGCCGGACAGGGGCCGGCGAGCAGTACTTC.

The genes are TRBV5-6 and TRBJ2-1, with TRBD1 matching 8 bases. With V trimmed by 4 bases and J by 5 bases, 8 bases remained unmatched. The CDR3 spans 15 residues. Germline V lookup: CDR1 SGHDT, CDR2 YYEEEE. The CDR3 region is CASSPPRTGNNEQFF. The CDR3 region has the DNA TGTGCCAGCAGCCCCCCCCGGACAGGGAACAATGAGCAGTTCTTC.

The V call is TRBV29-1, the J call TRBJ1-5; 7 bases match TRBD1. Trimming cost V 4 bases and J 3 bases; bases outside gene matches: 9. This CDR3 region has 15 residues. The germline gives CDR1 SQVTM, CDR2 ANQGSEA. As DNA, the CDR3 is TGCAGCGTTGCTTTCGGGACAGCCTCCAATCAGCCCCAGCATTTT. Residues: CSVAFGTASNQPQHF.

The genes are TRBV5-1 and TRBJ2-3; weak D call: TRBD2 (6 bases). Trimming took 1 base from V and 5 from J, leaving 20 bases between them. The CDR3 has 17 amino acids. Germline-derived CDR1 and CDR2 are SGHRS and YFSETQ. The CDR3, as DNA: TGCGCCAGCAGCTTGAAGTGGGACGGAGGAGGGGAAGATACGCAGTATTTT. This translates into CASSLKWDGGGEDTQYF.

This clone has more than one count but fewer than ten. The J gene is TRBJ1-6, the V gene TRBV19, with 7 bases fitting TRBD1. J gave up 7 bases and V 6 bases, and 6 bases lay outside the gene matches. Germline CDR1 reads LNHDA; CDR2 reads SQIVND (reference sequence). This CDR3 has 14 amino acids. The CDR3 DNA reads TGTGCCAGTAGCCGACAGGGCCCGAATTCACCCCTCCACTTT. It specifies CASSRQGPNSPLHF.